This T cell receptor beta chain came from a study of cytomegalovirus exposure and HLA in healthy donors. Across the study: From some 190 million T cells, an earlier analysis saw approximately 120 million unique TCR beta sequences.

The PCR used 60 Vbeta and 13 Jbeta primers. Sequencing used immunoSEQ multiplex PCR; TCRdb keeps in-frame clones, though not all of them. The sample has about 140,000 clones, around 80% seen once. Details on this clone: Other DNA variants within this sample encode the same CDR3.

Germline loops: CDR1 SGHRS, CDR2 YFSETQ. V was clipped by 0 bases and J by 1 base; unmatched bases: 0. The length of the CDR3 is 15 residues. Sequenced input: PBMCs. V and J are TRBV5-1 and TRBJ1-4; 7 bases map to TRBD1. This TCR came from a man younger than 40 in good health and CMV-seronegative. The CDR3 region has the DNA TGCGCCAGCAGCTTGGGACAGGGAACTAATGAAAAACTGTTTTTT. Its translation is CASSLGQGTNEKLFF. The whole variable domain, remainder taken from reference TRBV5-1 and TRBJ1-4, is KAGVTQTPRYLIKTRGQQVTLSCSPISGHRSVSWYQQTPGQGLQFLFEYFSETQRNKGNFPGRFSGRQFSNSRSEMNVSTLELGDSALYLCASSLGQGTNEKLFFGSGTQLSVL.